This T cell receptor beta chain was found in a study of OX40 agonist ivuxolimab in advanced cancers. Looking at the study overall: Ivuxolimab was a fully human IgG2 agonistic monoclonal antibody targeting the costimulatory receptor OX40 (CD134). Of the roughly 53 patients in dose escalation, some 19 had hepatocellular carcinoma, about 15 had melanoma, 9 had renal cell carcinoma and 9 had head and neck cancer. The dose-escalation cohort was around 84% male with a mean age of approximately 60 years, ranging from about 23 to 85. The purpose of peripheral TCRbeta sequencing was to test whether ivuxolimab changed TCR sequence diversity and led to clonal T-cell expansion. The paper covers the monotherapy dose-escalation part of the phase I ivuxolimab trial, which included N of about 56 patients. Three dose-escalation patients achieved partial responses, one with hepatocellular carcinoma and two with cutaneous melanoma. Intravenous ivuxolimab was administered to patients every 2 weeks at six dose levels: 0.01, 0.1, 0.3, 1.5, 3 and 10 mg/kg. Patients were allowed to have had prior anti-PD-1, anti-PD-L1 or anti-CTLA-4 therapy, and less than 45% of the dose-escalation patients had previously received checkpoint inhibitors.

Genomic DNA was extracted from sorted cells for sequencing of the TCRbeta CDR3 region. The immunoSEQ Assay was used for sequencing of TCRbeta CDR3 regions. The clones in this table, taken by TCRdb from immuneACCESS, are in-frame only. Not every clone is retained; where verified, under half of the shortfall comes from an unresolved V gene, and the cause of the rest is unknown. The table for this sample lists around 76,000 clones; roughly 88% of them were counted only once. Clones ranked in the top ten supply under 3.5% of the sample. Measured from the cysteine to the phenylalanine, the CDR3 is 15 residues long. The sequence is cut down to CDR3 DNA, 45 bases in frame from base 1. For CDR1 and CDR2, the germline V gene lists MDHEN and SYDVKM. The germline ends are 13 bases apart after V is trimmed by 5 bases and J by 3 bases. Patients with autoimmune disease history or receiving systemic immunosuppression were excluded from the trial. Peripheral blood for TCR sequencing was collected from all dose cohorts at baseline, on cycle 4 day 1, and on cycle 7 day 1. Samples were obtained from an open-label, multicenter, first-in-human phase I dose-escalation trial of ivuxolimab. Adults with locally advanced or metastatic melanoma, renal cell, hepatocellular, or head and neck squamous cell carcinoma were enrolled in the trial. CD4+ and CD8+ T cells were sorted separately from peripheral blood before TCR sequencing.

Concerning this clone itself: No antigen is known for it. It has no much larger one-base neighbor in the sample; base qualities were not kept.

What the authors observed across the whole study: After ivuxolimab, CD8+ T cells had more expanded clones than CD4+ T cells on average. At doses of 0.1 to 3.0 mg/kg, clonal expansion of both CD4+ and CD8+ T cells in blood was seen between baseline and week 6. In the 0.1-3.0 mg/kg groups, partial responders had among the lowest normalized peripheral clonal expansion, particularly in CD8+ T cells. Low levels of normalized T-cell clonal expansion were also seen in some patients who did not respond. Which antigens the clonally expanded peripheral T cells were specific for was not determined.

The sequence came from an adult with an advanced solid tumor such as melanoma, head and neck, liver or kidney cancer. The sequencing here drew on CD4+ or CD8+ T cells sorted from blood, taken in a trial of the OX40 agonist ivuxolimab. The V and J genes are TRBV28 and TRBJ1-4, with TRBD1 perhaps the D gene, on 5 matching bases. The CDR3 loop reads CASSPGGAANEKLFF. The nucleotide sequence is TGTGCCAGCAGTCCAGGTGGGGCGGCTAATGAAAAACTGTTTTTT.